A selection of T cell receptor beta chains follows, all from one sample in a study. MiXCR, run by TCRdb on the RT-PCR reads, gives a single entry per CDR3 protein. The sample yields about 680,000 distinct CDR3 sequences, 13% to 15% seen once. The sequencing input was memory CD4+ T cells from blood. The receptors stem from a female donor in good health, serving as a healthy control. CDR3s include the opening cysteine and the closing phenylalanine or tryptophan. A D gene is named only where the DNA matches it firmly. Size tells how often a clone was seen (once, few, many) or the class of an expanded clone, and some rows leave it out.

abundance: few
d_gene: TRBD2
j_gene: TRBJ2-1
v_gene: TRBV6-2/TRBV6-3
CDR3aa: CASKSTSAEQFF
CDR3nt: TGTGCCAGCAAATCAACTAGCGCCGAGCAGTTCTTC

abundance: NA
d_gene: NA
j_gene: TRBJ2-1
v_gene: TRBV2
CDR3aa: CASRDTRFADNEQFF
CDR3nt: TGTGCCAGCAGAGACACTCGTTTTGCAGACAATGAGCAGTTCTTC

abundance: once
d_gene: TRBD1
j_gene: TRBJ2-7
v_gene: TRBV5-1
CDR3aa: CASSSPGTGGEQYF
CDR3nt: TGTGCCAGCAGCTCGCCCGGGACAGGGGGGGAGCAGTACTTC

abundance: NA
d_gene: NA
j_gene: TRBJ2-2
v_gene: TRBV5-1
CDR3aa: CASRSGVRSTGELFF
CDR3nt: TGCGCCAGCAGATCCGGGGTACGAAGCACCGGGGAGCTGTTTTTT

abundance: NA
d_gene: NA
j_gene: TRBJ1-4
v_gene: TRBV3-1
CDR3aa: CASSKYEKLFF
CDR3nt: TGTGCCAGCAGCAAATACGAAAAACTGTTTTTT

abundance: NA
d_gene: NA
j_gene: TRBJ2-2
v_gene: TRBV29-1
CDR3aa: CSVEKGDRAGELFF
CDR3nt: TGCAGCGTTGAAAAAGGGGACCGGGCCGGGGAGCTGTTTTTT

abundance: few
d_gene: TRBD1
j_gene: TRBJ2-3
v_gene: TRBV7-2
CDR3aa: CASSARMGTGGRDTQYF
CDR3nt: TGTGCCAGCAGCGCACGCATGGGGACAGGGGGCAGGGATACGCAGTATTTT

abundance: few
d_gene: TRBD1
j_gene: TRBJ1-5
v_gene: TRBV12-3/TRBV12-4
CDR3aa: CASSLPGTGFQPQHF
CDR3nt: TGTGCCAGCAGTCTCCCCGGGACAGGGTTTCAGCCCCAGCATTTT

abundance: few
d_gene: TRBD1
j_gene: TRBJ1-2
v_gene: TRBV7-3
CDR3aa: CASSRGQGLYGYTF
CDR3nt: TGTGCCAGCAGCCGGGGACAGGGCCTCTATGGCTACACCTTC

abundance: many
d_gene: TRBD1
j_gene: TRBJ2-1
v_gene: TRBV24-1
CDR3aa: CATSDPTGVNEQFF
CDR3nt: TGTGCCACCAGTGACCCGACAGGGGTCAATGAGCAGTTCTTC